This paragraph reports one T cell receptor beta chain. This clonotype was detected many times. Its antigen target is currently unknown. No quality values exist for individual bases; no much larger clone is one base distant. These data come from a study of identical twins listed by TCRdb under 2016. In terms of the full investigation: To test whether fetal clonotypes persist, the study used deep sequencing on TCR alpha and beta repertoires from monozygotic twins, unrelated adults of various ages, and cord blood. To rule out contamination, the twin experiments were replicated at different times with different library preparation protocols.

The method behind the library was 5' RACE. Instrument on record: Illumina HiSeq 2000. A universal primer binding site was introduced by template switching, and a unique molecular identifier was present in the final cDNA, enabling accurate counting of TCR cDNA molecules. Specific primers in the conserved constant-segment region were used to synthesize first-strand cDNA for the TCR alpha and beta chains. Each cDNA library was double barcoded, with a SMART-Mk sample barcode plus Illumina barcodes, to control for contamination. TruSeq adapter sequences and Illumina sample barcodes were added in two successive PCR steps. The TCR alpha and beta cDNA libraries were sequenced on the Illumina HiSeq platform using custom primers. Concerning the study's data processing: MiGEC was used to process raw reads and extract unique molecular identifiers, and MiXCR was used to find CDR3 positions. For each individual, recombination models were inferred using an EM algorithm with the repgenHMM and IGoR tools. The analysis of shared clonotypes was done with the tcR package in R, with sharing normalized by the product of cloneset sizes. Out-of-frame nonproductive sequences were analyzed to study raw recombination free of thymic and clonal selection effects. The public reads were run again by TCRdb, first through fastp at Q25 and then through MiXCR, and only productive beta chains were kept. Each CDR3 protein appears once, grouped with its most common genes and DNA. The V and J calls reflect TCRdb's pipeline rather than the authors' work. Counted in this sample were around 250,000 distinct CDR3 sequences; around 8.8% of them appeared once. Of the sample, around 3% is held by the ten largest clones.

Beyond this particular receptor, the publication reports: The excess sharing between twins in beta out-of-frame sequences was weaker because fewer shared sequences reduced the signal-to-noise ratio. Compared with coincidental sharing between unrelated individuals, out-of-frame TCR alpha sequences shared between twins had an excess of sequences with low generation probability. Out-of-frame TCR alpha sharing in monozygotic twins was systematically underestimated by recombination models, whereas sharing between unrelated individuals was in agreement with the recombination models. Because the same donors could not be followed over many years, the conclusions depended on cross-sectional statistical analysis. Invariant T cells such as MAIT and iNKT could partly confound zero-insertion analyses, though diverse VJ usage argued against this for most clonotypes. Abundant cord blood beta clonotypes had fewer insertions, young adult naive repertoires showed a similar but weaker trend, and memory repertoires showed no such trend.

Including cysteine and phenylalanine, the CDR3 has 16 amino acids. Only the CDR3 region is kept as DNA, spanning 48 bases read in frame from base 1. Trimming removed 5 bases from V and 5 bases from J; the gene matches leave 8 bases unexplained. Per the germline V gene, SGHVS is the CDR1 and FQNEAQ is the CDR2. All donors were healthy Caucasians. Three pairs of female monozygotic twins, all aged roughly 18 to 29 years, made up the twin cohort. Positive isolation kits from Invitrogen were used to isolate the CD4+ and CD8+ T cell populations. The same specimen was also included in a second study, on yellow fever vaccine responses in identical twins. As that second study puts it: The T cell response to vaccination in identical twins was reported by the authors to appear partly convergent and partly personalized. The study precisely tracked vaccine-responding T cell clones in identical twins.

Sample: CD8+ T cells sorted from blood. The V gene is TRBV7-8 and the J gene is TRBJ2-1; TRBD2 agrees with 11 junctional bases. The source of this sequence is a young woman in good health. The nucleotide sequence reads as follows: TGTGCCAGCAGCCCCTTAGCGGGGGGGCCGGACAATGAGCAGTTCTTC. This sequence encodes CASSPLAGGPDNEQFF.